This T cell receptor beta chain comes out of a study of shared clonotypes between healthy human individuals. Overall study results and limits: Only blood was sampled, and tissue TCR repertoires likely differ from blood ones.

The CDR3 has 16 amino acids. CDR1 KGHSH and CDR2 LQKENI come from the germline V gene. V gave up 8 bases and J gave up 6 bases, with 22 bases separating them. The investigators split CD4+ cells into a CD45RA+ naive subset and a CD45RA-negative memory subset. A word on this clone: Its matching antigen is unknown.

Generated by immunoSEQ multiplex PCR, the TCRdb table keeps only in-frame clones and is missing some. The sample has under 2.5 million clones; 85% to 95% are singletons. The sequencing sample was made of naive CD4+ T cells from PBMCs. Noted subset: CD45RA+ positively selected. This chain links TRBV18 with TRBJ2-2, with TRBD1 as a possible D gene (6 bases). This TCR was sampled from a young man in good health. Some clones in this sample may be carry-over from other donors' samples. CDR3 coding DNA: TGTGCCAGCACCTTAAACAGGGCGAACACTGCCGGGGAGCTGTTTTTT. Translated, it gives CASTLNRANTAGELFF. Combining the CDR3 with reference TRBV18 and TRBJ2-2 gives the whole variable domain NAGVMQNPRHLVRRRGQEARLRCSPMKGHSHVYWYRQLPEEGLKFMVYLQKENIIDESGMPKERFSAEFPKEGPSILRIQQVVRGDSAAYFCASTLNRANTAGELFFGEGSRLTVL.